The 17 T cell receptor beta chains presented below share a single source sample, sequenced in a study of blood T cell repertoires in COVID-19. Assay: immunoSEQ multiplex PCR; the TCRdb copy retains only in-frame clones and omits some. The repertoire has roughly 250,000 clones, around 86% of them found once; the top ten carry approximately 1.6%. Sequencing input: PBMCs or T cells enriched from blood (not recorded which). The receptors were gathered from a woman aged 45-59 years who had recovered from COVID-19.

This chain joins TRBV7-5 and TRBJ2-1; TRBD1 is taken as the D call from the table, unchecked against the DNA. TRBV7-5 constitutes a pseudogene. The CDR3 runs to 19 residues. This CDR3 reads CARSLEFNLPDRARNEQFF. As DNA, the CDR3 is TGTGCCAGAAGCTTAGAGTTCAACCTACCGGACAGGGCTAGGAATGAGCAGTTCTTC.

The chain employs TRBV2 and TRBJ2-5; 10 bases align to TRBD2. V was pared by 6 bases and J by 5 bases, with 9 bases of the junction left unmatched. The germline V gene has CDR1 SNHLY and CDR2 FYNNEI. CDR3 length: 15 amino acids. CDR3 amino acids: CASRVEPGLAETQYF. The CDR3 nucleotides are TGTGCCAGCAGGGTAGAACCGGGACTAGCGGAGACCCAGTACTTC.

In this sample, this clone turned up a few times. This chain uses TRBV7-9 with TRBJ2-3; 9 bases are shared with TRBD1. Looked up from germline, CDR1 is SEHNR and CDR2 is FQNEAQ (reference sequence). The CDR3 is 17 amino acids. The junction had 12 bases not matched to a gene; V was cut back by 5 bases and J by 3 bases. The CDR3 loop reads CASSNTGQGLFTDTQYF. CDR3 DNA sequence: TGTGCCAGCAGCAACACGGGACAGGGTTTGTTTACAGATACGCAGTATTTT.

The V call is TRBV4-3, the J call TRBJ2-7, with D perhaps TRBD1 (6 bases). The ends were cut back, 0 bases at V and 3 bases at J, with 12 bases in the middle. Germline CDR1 LGHNA, CDR2 YSLEER. The CDR3 contains 15 residues. The CDR3 DNA sequence: TGCGCCAGCAGCCAAGAATACAGGGTAATCTACGAGCAGTACTTC. Translation: CASSQEYRVIYEQYF.

This chain links TRBV6-2 or TRBV6-3 with TRBJ2-7; TRBD1 might be the D (6 bases). The germline V and J ends were trimmed by 6 bases and 3 bases, with 12 bases remaining between them. Germline V lookup: CDR1 MNHEY, CDR2 SVGEGT. The CDR3 length is 13 residues. The CDR3 nucleotides read TGTGCCAGCAGCAGGGACAAGTACTACGAGCAGTACTTC. It specifies CASSRDKYYEQYF.

The V and J genes are TRBV5-5 and TRBJ2-5; D gene ambiguous. Germline lookup yields CDR1 SGHKS and CDR2 YYEKEE (reference sequence). CDR3 length equals 14 residues. V was clipped by 4 bases and J by 5 bases, with 15 bases between them. This CDR3 reads CASSQGLVGETQYF. The CDR3 DNA follows: TGTGCCAGCAGCCAAGGTCTAGTCGGGGAGACCCAGTACTTC.

This chain connects TRBV4-2 to TRBJ1-1, with 9 bases that match TRBD1. Germline CDR1 and CDR2: LGHNA and YNFKEQ. Trimming at V came to 5 bases and at J to 1 base, leaving 5 bases not matched to a gene. The CDR3 is 15 residues long. The CDR3 loop reads CASSLGQGTNTEAFF. CDR3 coding DNA: TGTGCCAGCAGCTTAGGACAGGGGACGAACACTGAAGCTTTCTTT.

The DNA of the CDR3 is TGTGCCGGAAAAGGGGGGACTAGCAGCAATACGCAGTATTTT. Protein: CAGKGGTSSNTQYF. The chain links TRBV2 to TRBJ2-3; 9 nucleotides agree with TRBD2. The CDR3 contains 14 residues. CDR1 is SNHLY, CDR2 FYNNEI, per germline. The junction had 13 bases not matched to a gene; V was cut back by 11 bases and J by 7 bases.

The V and J genes are TRBV12-1 and TRBJ1-4; the table's D call, TRBD1, was not checked against the DNA. TRBV12-1 corresponds to a pseudogene. The CDR3 extends over 14 amino acids. Written as DNA, the CDR3 is TGTGCCAGCAGCCACCGGGACAGGGAAGAAAAACTGTTTTTT. Protein: CASSHRDREEKLFF.

The rearrangement links TRBV7-3 to TRBJ2-3; 13 nucleotides match TRBD2. Trimming cost V 3 bases and J 5 bases; bases outside gene matches: 5. The CDR3 extends over 16 amino acids. From germline, CDR1 is SGHTA and CDR2 FQGTGA. The chain's CDR3 is CASSLGLAGPVDTQYF. CDR3 nucleotide sequence: TGTGCCAGCAGCTTGGGACTAGCGGGACCGGTAGATACGCAGTATTTT.

The rearrangement uses TRBV4-3 and TRBJ2-1; 7 nucleotides align to TRBD2. This CDR3 comprises 17 residues. Germline V lookup: CDR1 LGHNA, CDR2 YSLEER. V was clipped by 0 bases and J by 7 bases; unmatched bases: 12. The CDR3 coding sequence is TGCGCCAGCAGCCAAGATCGTCAGGCGGGAGTTGGAAATGAGCAGTTCTTC. Its translation is CASSQDRQAGVGNEQFF.

V is TRBV30 and J is TRBJ2-7; D is uncertain. From germline, CDR1 is GTSNPN and CDR2 SVGIG (reference sequence). V dropped 2 bases and J dropped 9 bases, with 5 bases sitting between them. The CDR3 contains 9 residues. In DNA, the CDR3 is TGTGCCTGGAGTCCAGGGCAGTACTTC. It translates to CAWSPGQYF.

The chain couples TRBV5-1 to TRBJ2-2; D is perhaps TRBD1 (5 bases). This CDR3 is 15 amino acids long. Germline assignment: CDR1 SGHRS and CDR2 YFSETQ. Trimming removed 0 bases at V and 4 bases at J, with 10 bases between. The CDR3 DNA reads TGCGCCAGCAGCTTGGAGGGGCGGTTCACCGGGGAGCTGTTTTTT. Translation gives CASSLEGRFTGELFF.

The rearrangement links TRBV2 to TRBJ1-2, with 7 bases fitting TRBD1. V trimming: 6 bases; J trimming: 7 bases; junction bases outside the gene matches: 8. The CDR3 is 13 residues long. CDR1 SNHLY and CDR2 FYNNEI come from the germline V gene. CDR3 sequence (DNA): TGTGCCAGCAGCTCAGACAGGGAGAGTGGCTACACCTTC. Amino acids: CASSSDRESGYTF.

This rearrangement joins TRBV30 to TRBJ1-4, with TRBD1 matching over 8 bases. Germline V CDR1 and CDR2: GTSNPN, SVGIG (reference sequence). Germline trimming cut 7 bases from V and 4 bases from J; bases unmatched to any gene: 11. CDR3 length: 15 residues. The CDR3 is CASESRDRSNEKLFF. In DNA, the CDR3 is TGTGCCTCCGAGTCCCGGGACAGGAGTAATGAAAAACTGTTTTTT.

CDR3 sequence (DNA): TGCGCCAGCAGCTTGGAGGTAGAGGACACTGAAGCTTTCTTT. Protein product: CASSLEVEDTEAFF. The chain employs TRBV5-1 and TRBJ1-1; unclear D gene. The CDR3 extends over 14 amino acids. Germline lookup yields CDR1 SGHRS and CDR2 YFSETQ. V gave up 0 bases and J gave up 3 bases, with 9 bases separating them.

The chain carries TRBV19 and TRBJ1-5; tentatively, D is TRBD1 (6 bases). The CDR3 runs 14 residues. From germline, CDR1 is LNHDA and CDR2 SQIVND (reference sequence). Deletions cut 4 bases from V and 3 bases from J, with 10 bases between. Written as DNA, the CDR3 is TGTGCCAGTAGTAAGACAGGCCTCAATCAGCCCCAGCATTTT. This encodes CASSKTGLNQPQHF.